This record concerns one T cell receptor beta chain sequence. What this receptor recognizes is not known. There are no base qualities to consult, and no much larger clone falls within one base. These data originate in a study of cytomegalovirus exposure and HLA in healthy donors (dated by TCRdb to the late 2010s). The study in broad terms: A later analysis indicated that the 120 validation repertoires were generated on the platform also employed for the approximately 670 repertoires of the first cohort. The study aimed to test whether signatures of past pathogen exposure could be identified by cataloging public T cell receptors. In addition to the first cohort of 666 subjects, a separate validation cohort of 120 different subjects was used. To predict cytomegalovirus infection status, the study combined high-throughput TCR immunosequencing, statistical association of individual TCRs with disease status, and machine learning. The investigation overall reported the following: Cytomegalovirus status was reported to be diagnosed by the classifier with high specificity and sensitivity in both the original and validation cohorts. Of the cluster scores, roughly 95% were above 0 in a later analysis, which found that TCRs clustered in the first cohort also tended to co-occur in the 95 to 150 validation repertoires. While some public TCRs were present in many individuals, most TCR sequences turned up only very rarely across donors. A few of the identified cytomegalovirus-associated TCR beta chains were confirmed in vitro to be specific for cytomegalovirus antigens. A later analysis had no HLA typing for the validation cohort, so co-occurrence there was scored across all 110 or so repertoires. The authors suggested that the approach could potentially be extended to other disease states and immunological phenotypes. A total of 150 or so TCR beta chains were listed by the study as associated with cytomegalovirus.

Separate from the approximately 700-subject first cohort, the validation cohort of about 120 subjects was the group to which the donors belonged. The CDR3 measures 13 amino acids from cysteine to phenylalanine. Left in the record is the CDR3 DNA by itself, 39 bases read in frame from the first base. According to the germline V gene (reference sequence), CDR1 reads MNHNY and CDR2 reads SVGAGI. V trim: 6 bases; J trim: 8 bases; unmatched bases: 6. To prepare the library, the immunoSEQ multiplex PCR assay was applied. The study's own analysis went as follows. A statistical classification framework was developed to diagnose cytomegalovirus status using the catalog of TCR beta chain sequences. Entries here come from immuneACCESS through TCRdb and include only in-frame sequences with V and J called. Some clones fail to appear in such tables; in the studies checked, an unresolved V gene covers under half of the shortfall, and the cause of the remainder is unknown. The V and J calls and clone size were taken over from that table, and D and trimming were inferred from the DNA. This sample lists approximately 150,000 clones; about 87% were detected once. The ten largest clones represent about 4.9% of the sample.

Material for sequencing was PBMCs. This receptor was taken from a man between 18 and 29 years old in good health and CMV-seropositive. The chain employs TRBV6-6 and TRBJ1-2, with 10 middle bases fitting TRBD1. The CDR3 amino acid sequence is: CASSVLTGGGYTF. In nucleotide form, the sequence is TGTGCCAGCAGCGTTTTGACAGGGGGCGGCTACACCTTC.